One sample yielded the 14 T cell receptor beta chains listed below, sequenced in a study of graft-versus-host responses after intestinal transplantation. Only in-frame clones appear in the TCRdb table, and some are missing; sequencing was by immunoSEQ multiplex PCR. The sample shows about 110,000 clones, just under 95% of them seen only once. No antigens are known for them. Here the sequenced sample was unstimulated CD8+ T cells sorted from spleen or lymph node cells, taken before transplant. The source is a human donor who was the organ donor for an intestinal transplant.

The rearrangement joins TRBV5-4 to TRBJ2-5; perhaps TRBD2 as D (5 bases). Germline V gene sequence: CDR1 SGHNT, CDR2 YYREEE (reference sequence). V lost 0 bases to trimming and J lost 0 bases, with 12 bases between them. This CDR3 has 16 residues. CDR3 in amino acids: CASSLVEGPNQETQYF. The CDR3, as DNA: TGTGCCAGCAGCTTGGTAGAGGGCCCTAACCAAGAGACCCAGTACTTC.

The J gene is TRBJ2-1, the V gene TRBV19, with TRBD2 identical over 7 bases. The CDR3 length is 14 residues. The trim removed 5 bases at V and 7 bases at J, leaving 8 bases unmatched. Germline lookup yields CDR1 LNHDA and CDR2 SQIVND (reference sequence). This chain's CDR3 is CASSFRGLRNEQFF. CDR3 in DNA: TGTGCCAGTAGTTTCCGGGGACTAAGGAATGAGCAGTTCTTC.

The J gene is TRBJ2-3, the V gene TRBV15, with D unresolved. The CDR3 has 16 residues. V was shortened by 0 bases and J by 0 bases, with 10 bases between the two germline ends. CDR1 is LNHNV and CDR2 is YYDKDF in the germline V gene (reference sequence). DNA for the CDR3: TGTGCCACCAGCAGAGAAGACTGGGTTAGCACAGATACGCAGTATTTT. This codes for CATSREDWVSTDTQYF.

The rearrangement links TRBV7-9 to TRBJ2-7, with 9 positions matching TRBD1. V was clipped by 1 base and J by 7 bases; unmatched bases: 5. CDR3 size: 14 residues. The germline V gene encodes CDR1 SEHNR and CDR2 FQNEAQ (reference sequence). The CDR3 here is CASSLEDRGWEQYF. The CDR3 DNA reads as TGTGCCAGCAGCTTAGAGGACAGGGGTTGGGAGCAGTACTTC.

This rearrangement joins TRBV30 to TRBJ1-2; possibly TRBD1 for D (6 bases). From germline, CDR1 is GTSNPN and CDR2 SVGIG (reference sequence). This CDR3 region has 16 residues. V lost 3 bases and J 4 bases, leaving 21 bases between the germline ends. CDR3 bases: TGTGCCTGGAGCTGCCACAGGGATGATGTGGGCTATGGCTACACCTTC. It specifies CAWSCHRDDVGYGYTF.

The rearrangement uses TRBV19 and TRBJ2-7; tentative D call: TRBD2 (5 bases). V was clipped by 5 bases and J by 3 bases, with 11 bases between them. This CDR3 contains 13 residues. Germline CDR1 LNHDA, CDR2 SQIVND (reference sequence). DNA of the CDR3: TGTGCCAGTAGTCCTCGGGCGGGCTACGAGCAGTACTTC. It encodes CASSPRAGYEQYF.

In DNA form, the CDR3 reads TGCGCCAGCAGCCCAACGCCCGGGACAGGGGGCGCTTGCAACTATGGCTACACCTTC. It encodes CASSPTPGTGGACNYGYTF. The V call is TRBV23-1, the J call TRBJ1-2; 12 nucleotides match TRBD1. TRBV23-1 is an ORF, with its function uncertain. The junction had 16 bases not matched to a gene; V was cut back by 6 bases and J by 2 bases. This CDR3 contains 19 residues.

The rearrangement joins TRBV2 to TRBJ2-7; TRBD2 might be the D (6 bases). The germline V and J ends were trimmed by 3 bases and 2 bases, with 8 bases remaining between them. The V gene's germline CDR1 is SNHLY and CDR2 FYNNEI. The CDR3 has 13 residues. The CDR3 here is CASSEREAYEQYF. The CDR3, as DNA: TGTGCCAGCAGTGAGCGGGAAGCCTACGAGCAGTACTTC.

The chain uses TRBV4-2 and TRBJ2-5, with D perhaps being TRBD1 or TRBD2 (7 bases each). Trimming left V 8 bases short and J 1 base short, with 20 bases between. This CDR3 spans 16 amino acids. Germline values: CDR1 LGHNA, CDR2 YNFKEQ. The DNA of the CDR3 is TGTGCCAGCGGGTATGCGGGGGAGGGGGCCCAAGAGACCCAGTACTTC. Amino acids: CASGYAGEGAQETQYF.

This clone came up once. The V and J genes are TRBV7-9 and TRBJ1-2, with TRBD1 matching 7 bases. J gave up 5 bases and V 0 bases, and 3 bases lay outside the gene matches. From germline, CDR1 is SEHNR and CDR2 FQNEAQ (reference sequence). This CDR3 contains 14 residues. The CDR3 DNA reads TGTGCCAGCAGCTTAGCTGCGACAGGGTATGGCTACACCTTC. Translation gives CASSLAATGYGYTF.

Only one count was recorded for this clone. The chain employs TRBV4-3 and TRBJ2-1, with 7 bases that match TRBD2. Looked up from germline, CDR1 is LGHNA and CDR2 is YSLEER. The CDR3 is 13 residues long. V gave up 3 bases and J gave up 13 bases; unmatched junction bases: 9. The CDR3 DNA is TGCGCCAGCAGCCAGGCAGGACTAGGGGCCCAGTTCTTC. Protein: CASSQAGLGAQFF.

The chain has TRBV11-2 and TRBJ2-5; D possibly matches TRBD1 or TRBD2 (5 bases each). The CDR3 length is 14 residues. V lost 4 bases and J lost 2, with 11 bases in between. In germline, CDR1 is SGHAT, CDR2 FQNNGV. CDR3 nucleotide sequence: TGTGCCAGCAGCTCCTGGGACGCACAAGAGACCCAGTACTTC. Its protein product is CASSSWDAQETQYF.

CDR3 nucleotides: TGTGCCAGCGGACCGGGACAAGTCTACGAGCAGTACTTC. Encoded protein: CASGPGQVYEQYF. The chain links TRBV27 to TRBJ2-7, with D perhaps TRBD1 (6 bases). CDR1 MNHEY and CDR2 SMNVEV come from the germline V gene (reference sequence). The CDR3 covers 13 residues. V shed 8 bases and J shed 3 bases, with 14 bases lying between them.

The chain carries TRBV6-5 and TRBJ2-1; 8 bases are shared with TRBD2. CDR1 is MNHEY, CDR2 SVGAGI, per germline. This CDR3 has 15 residues. V lost 9 bases, J lost 0 bases, and 7 bases stayed unmatched. Here the CDR3 reads CASSPGTSSYNEQFF. CDR3 nucleotides: TGTGCCAGTTCTCCCGGGACTAGCTCCTACAATGAGCAGTTCTTC.